The 20 T cell receptor beta chains listed next were all sequenced from one sample in a study of cytomegalovirus exposure and HLA in healthy donors. The primer mix had 60 Vbeta and 13 Jbeta primers. Here immunoSEQ multiplex PCR was the method, and the copy in TCRdb shows in-frame clones only, minus some. This table holds around 70,000 clones, 75% to 90% found once. The material sequenced was PBMCs. Every receptor here comes from a human donor in good health.

The chain joins TRBV10-3 to TRBJ1-5, with TRBD1 matching over 9 bases. Germline V gene lookup returns CDR1 ENHRY and CDR2 SYGVKD. The V gene end was trimmed by 0 bases and the J gene end by 5 bases; junction bases not matched to a gene: 8. The CDR3 loop spans 17 amino acids. CDR3 in amino acids: CAISESGAGQGDQPQHF. The DNA of the CDR3 is TGTGCCATCAGTGAGTCAGGGGCGGGACAGGGAGATCAGCCCCAGCATTTT.

V is TRBV4-1 and J is TRBJ2-7; TRBD2 agrees at 7 bases. Germline values: CDR1 MGHRA, CDR2 YSYEKL. V was pared by 0 bases and J by 7 bases, with 9 bases of the junction left unmatched. The CDR3 runs to 15 residues. CDR3 region: CASSQEGLRGSEQYF. The CDR3 nucleotides are TGCGCCAGCAGCCAAGAAGGTTTGCGGGGGAGTGAGCAGTACTTC.

CDR3 sequence reads: CARAGDRGDEKLFF. The CDR3 nucleotides read TGTGCCAGGGCGGGAGACAGGGGGGATGAAAAACTGTTTTTT. The genes are TRBV19 and TRBJ1-4; 9 nucleotides line up with TRBD1. Germline V gives CDR1 LNHDA, CDR2 SQIVND (reference sequence). This CDR3 has 14 amino acids. The V and J ends lost 9 bases and 6 bases, in that order; junction bases with no gene match: 8. Supplemented by reference TRBV19 and TRBJ1-4, the full variable domain reads DGGITQSPKYLFRKEGQNVTLSCEQNLNHDAMYWYRQDPGQGLRLIYYSQIVNDFQKGDIAEGYSVSREKKESFPLTVTSAQKNPTAFYLCARAGDRGDEKLFFGSGTQLSVL.

This chain joins TRBV2 and TRBJ1-1; D unresolved. The CDR3 consists of 12 residues. Germline assignment: CDR1 SNHLY and CDR2 FYNNEI. The V end was cut by 11 bases, the J end by 1 base, with 11 bases between. The CDR3 reads CAGGQENTEAFF. CDR3 in DNA: TGTGCCGGCGGGCAGGAGAACACTGAAGCTTTCTTT.

The chain links TRBV5-1 to TRBJ2-3, with 10 bases that match TRBD2. The CDR3 totals 16 residues. The V and J ends lost 0 bases and 2 bases, in that order; junction bases with no gene match: 3. CDR1 and CDR2 (germline): SGHRS, YFSETQ. The CDR3 protein is CASSLASGGSTDTQYF. The CDR3, as DNA: TGCGCCAGCAGCTTGGCTAGCGGGGGTTCCACAGATACGCAGTATTTT.

This sequence joins TRBV18 and TRBJ2-5, with D tentatively TRBD2 (5 bases). V was trimmed by 3 bases and J by 5 bases, leaving 13 bases between them. This CDR3 contains 14 residues. Per germline, CDR1 KGHSH and CDR2 LQKENI. The CDR3 here is CASSPSRAEETQYF. CDR3 DNA sequence: TGTGCCAGCTCACCGTCGCGGGCCGAGGAGACCCAGTACTTC.

J is TRBJ1-2 and V is TRBV4-1; a possible D gene is TRBD1 (5 bases). Between the trimmed V and J ends, which lost 4 bases and 4 bases, there was a span of 19 bases. Germline V gives CDR1 MGHRA, CDR2 YSYEKL. The CDR3 is 16 amino acids. The CDR3 bases are TGCGCCAGCAGCCCAGGACCTCTGGACACCTCCTATGGCTACACCTTC. Translating gives CASSPGPLDTSYGYTF.

This chain links TRBV9 with TRBJ1-1; tentative D call: TRBD1 (6 bases). Trimming pared 3 bases from V and 4 bases from J, leaving 10 bases between. CDR1 and CDR2 (germline): SGDLS, YYNGEE. This CDR3 is 13 amino acids long. The CDR3 bases are TGTGCCAGCAGCGCCAAAGGGGGCACTGAAGCTTTCTTT. Its translation is CASSAKGGTEAFF.

The chain uses TRBV19 and TRBJ2-3, with 8 bases aligning to TRBD1. V was clipped by 8 bases and J by 9 bases; unmatched bases: 13. Germline-derived CDR1 and CDR2 are LNHDA and SQIVND (reference sequence). The length of the CDR3 is 14 residues. CDR3 in amino acids: CASGQDSGTGTQYF. CDR3 DNA sequence: TGTGCCAGTGGGCAGGACTCCGGGACAGGAACGCAGTATTTT.

This chain uses TRBV5-1 with TRBJ1-2, with D possibly matching TRBD1 (5 bases). Trimming pared 4 bases from V and 4 bases from J, leaving 14 bases between. There are 14 residues in the CDR3. Germline V gives CDR1 SGHRS, CDR2 YFSETQ. The CDR3 sequence: CASSPDQGLYGYTF. Here the CDR3 DNA reads TGCGCCAGCAGCCCGGACCAGGGTCTCTATGGCTACACCTTC.

V usage is TRBV27 and J usage is TRBJ2-2; TRBD2 matches at 9 bases. Per germline, CDR1 MNHEY and CDR2 SMNVEV (reference sequence). This CDR3 has 15 amino acids. With 3 bases clipped from V and 1 base from J, the junction kept 0 bases outside the gene matches. The CDR3 loop is CASSLTSGNTGELFF. CDR3 sequence (DNA): TGTGCCAGCAGTTTGACTAGCGGGAACACCGGGGAGCTGTTTTTT.

This clone was recorded only once. V gene TRBV2 combines with J gene TRBJ2-7, with TRBD2 matching 7 bases. The CDR3 has 15 amino acids. Germline CDR1 SNHLY, CDR2 FYNNEI. After removal of 4 bases from V and 2 bases from J, the junction contained 8 bases not matched to a gene. In nucleotides, the CDR3 is TGTGCCAGCAGTGTCGGGGCGGGGGTCCCCTACGAGCAGTACTTC. Amino acids: CASSVGAGVPYEQYF.

The V gene is TRBV7-8, the J gene TRBJ2-1, with a tentative D call TRBD2 (5 bases). CDR3 length: 16 amino acids. CDR1 is SGHVS and CDR2 is FQNEAQ in the germline V gene. The V end was cut by 5 bases, the J end by 1 base, with 15 bases between. This CDR3 reads CASSLVASLSYNEQFF. As DNA, the CDR3 is TGTGCCAGCAGCCTAGTAGCTAGCCTGTCCTACAATGAGCAGTTCTTC.

This chain joins TRBV5-6 and TRBJ1-2, with a possible D match to TRBD1 (6 bases). CDR3 length: 14 amino acids. The germline gives CDR1 SGHDT, CDR2 YYEEEE. Deletions cut 4 bases from V and 5 bases from J, with 15 bases between. This CDR3 is CASSLGGTSYGYTF. The CDR3 DNA reads as TGTGCCAGCAGCCTTGGTGGGACAAGTTATGGCTACACCTTC. Full variable domain (remainder filled in from reference TRBV5-6 and TRBJ1-2): DAGVTQSPTHLIKTRGQQVTLRCSPKSGHDTVSWYQQALGQGPQFIFQYYEEEERQRGNFPDRFSGHQFPNYSSELNVNALLLGDSALYLCASSLGGTSYGYTFGSGTRLTVV.

V and J are TRBV5-1 and TRBJ2-1; 7 bases are a match to TRBD1. CDR3 length: 16 amino acids. Germline V CDR1 and CDR2: SGHRS, YFSETQ. Trimming removed 4 bases from V and 2 bases from J; junction bases left unmatched: 9. Here the CDR3 reads CASSAVGQNTYNEQFF. As DNA, the CDR3 is TGCGCCAGCAGCGCCGTGGGACAGAACACCTACAATGAGCAGTTCTTC.

The chain uses TRBV5-8 and TRBJ1-1; 9 nucleotides agree with TRBD1. V was pared by 4 bases and J by 5 bases, with 6 bases of the junction left unmatched. CDR1 and CDR2 (germline): SGHTS, YDEGEE. This CDR3 spans 14 amino acids. For the CDR3, the DNA is TGTGCCAGCAGCGCACGACAGGGGGGGACTGAAGCTTTCTTT. It translates to CASSARQGGTEAFF.

The chain links TRBV9 to TRBJ2-2; D is perhaps TRBD1 (6 bases). CDR1 is SGDLS and CDR2 is YYNGEE in the germline V gene. The CDR3 is 14 amino acids. V was clipped by 2 bases and J by 4 bases, with 9 bases between them. The CDR3 is CASSVGQPTGELFF. The CDR3 DNA is TGTGCCAGCAGCGTTGGACAGCCCACCGGGGAGCTGTTTTTT.

This sequence joins TRBV5-1 and TRBJ2-2, with TRBD2 as a possible D gene (8 bases). V lost 3 bases, J lost 4 bases, and 22 bases lay in between. The germline gives CDR1 SGHRS, CDR2 YFSETQ. There are 18 residues in the CDR3. The CDR3 here is CASSSGGLGLRGTGELFF. Written as DNA, the CDR3 is TGCGCCAGCAGCTCAGGGGGACTAGGACTCCGCGGCACCGGGGAGCTGTTTTTT.

The V gene is TRBV18, the J gene TRBJ1-5; D perhaps matches TRBD1 (6 bases). In germline, CDR1 is KGHSH, CDR2 LQKENI. This CDR3 region has 17 residues. Trimming shortened V by 2 bases and J by 5 bases, and 19 bases separated the two germline ends. Here the CDR3 reads CASSPTGLGGMDQPQHF. CDR3 nucleotides: TGTGCCAGCTCACCAACGGGATTAGGGGGAATGGATCAGCCCCAGCATTTT. Full variable domain (outside the CDR3, taken from reference TRBV18 and TRBJ1-5): NAGVMQNPRHLVRRRGQEARLRCSPMKGHSHVYWYRQLPEEGLKFMVYLQKENIIDESGMPKERFSAEFPKEGPSILRIQQVVRGDSAAYFCASSPTGLGGMDQPQHFGDGTRLSIL.

This clone was counted once. The rearrangement links TRBV2 to TRBJ1-5; maybe TRBD1 (6 bases). Looked up from germline, CDR1 is SNHLY and CDR2 is FYNNEI. V lost 6 bases to trimming and J lost 2 bases, with 11 bases between them. This CDR3 is 14 amino acids long. This CDR3 is CASRGSGGNQPQHF. The CDR3 coding sequence is TGTGCCAGCAGAGGGTCAGGGGGCAATCAGCCCCAGCATTTT.